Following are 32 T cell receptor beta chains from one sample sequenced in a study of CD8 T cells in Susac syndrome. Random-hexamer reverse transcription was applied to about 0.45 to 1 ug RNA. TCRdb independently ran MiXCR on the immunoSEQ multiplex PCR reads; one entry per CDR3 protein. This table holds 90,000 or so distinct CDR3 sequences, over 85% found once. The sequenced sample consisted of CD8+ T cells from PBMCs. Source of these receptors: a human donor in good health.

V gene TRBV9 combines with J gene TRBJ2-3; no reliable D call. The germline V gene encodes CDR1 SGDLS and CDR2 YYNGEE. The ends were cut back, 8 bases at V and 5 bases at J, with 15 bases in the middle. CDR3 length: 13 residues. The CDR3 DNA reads TGTGCCAGGGTCCCCCTGATGAGAGATACGCAGTATTTT. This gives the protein CARVPLMRDTQYF.

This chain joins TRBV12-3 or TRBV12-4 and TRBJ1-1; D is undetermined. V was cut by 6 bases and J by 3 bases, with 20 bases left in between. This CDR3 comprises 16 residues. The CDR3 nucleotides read TGTGCCAGCAGCCGAGGACCGCCAGTGGTGGACACTGAAGCTTTCTTT. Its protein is CASSRGPPVVDTEAFF.

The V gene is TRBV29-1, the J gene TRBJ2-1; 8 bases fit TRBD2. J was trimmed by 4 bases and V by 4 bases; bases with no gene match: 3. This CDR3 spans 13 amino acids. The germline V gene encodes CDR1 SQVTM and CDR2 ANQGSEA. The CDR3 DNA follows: TGCAGCGTTGGTAGCGGGGTGTACAATGAGCAGTTCTTC. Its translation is CSVGSGVYNEQFF.

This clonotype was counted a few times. The CDR3 region has the DNA TGCGCCAGCAGCTTGGCCCCCGACGAGCAGTACTTC. This encodes CASSLAPDEQYF. V and J are TRBV5-1 and TRBJ2-7; no clear D. V was clipped by 0 bases and J by 5 bases, with 6 bases between them. The CDR3 has 12 residues. Germline V lookup: CDR1 SGHRS, CDR2 YFSETQ.

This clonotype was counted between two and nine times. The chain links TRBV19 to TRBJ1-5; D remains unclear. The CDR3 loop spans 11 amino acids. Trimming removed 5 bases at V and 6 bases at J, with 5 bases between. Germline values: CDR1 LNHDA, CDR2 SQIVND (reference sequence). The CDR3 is CASSLGQPQHF. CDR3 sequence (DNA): TGTGCCAGTAGTCTCGGTCAGCCCCAGCATTTT.

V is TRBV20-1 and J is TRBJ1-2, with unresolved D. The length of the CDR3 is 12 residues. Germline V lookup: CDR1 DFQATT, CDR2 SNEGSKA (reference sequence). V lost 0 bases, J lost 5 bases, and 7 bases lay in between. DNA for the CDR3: TGCAGTGCTAGAGATCGGTTTTATGGCTACACCTTC. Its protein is CSARDRFYGYTF.

This chain's CDR3 is CASSSTGGPWETQYF. DNA of the CDR3: TGTGCCAGCAGTTCGACAGGGGGCCCTTGGGAGACCCAGTACTTC. This chain connects TRBV27 to TRBJ2-5; 10 nucleotides align to TRBD1. V lost 4 bases and J lost 5; bases outside the gene matches: 7. CDR1 is MNHEY and CDR2 is SMNVEV in the germline V gene (reference sequence). There are 15 residues in the CDR3.

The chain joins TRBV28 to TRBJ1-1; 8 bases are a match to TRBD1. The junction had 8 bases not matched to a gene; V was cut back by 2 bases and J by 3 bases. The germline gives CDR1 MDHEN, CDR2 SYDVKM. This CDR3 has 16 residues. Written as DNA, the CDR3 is TGTGCCAGCAGTTTACTCTCCCAGGGGGCGTACACTGAAGCTTTCTTT. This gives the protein CASSLLSQGAYTEAFF.

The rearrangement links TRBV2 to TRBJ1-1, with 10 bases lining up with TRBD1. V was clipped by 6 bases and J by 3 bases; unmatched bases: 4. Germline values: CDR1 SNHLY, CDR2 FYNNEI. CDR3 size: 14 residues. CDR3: CASRAGQGDTEAFF. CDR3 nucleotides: TGTGCCAGCAGAGCAGGACAGGGGGACACTGAAGCTTTCTTT.

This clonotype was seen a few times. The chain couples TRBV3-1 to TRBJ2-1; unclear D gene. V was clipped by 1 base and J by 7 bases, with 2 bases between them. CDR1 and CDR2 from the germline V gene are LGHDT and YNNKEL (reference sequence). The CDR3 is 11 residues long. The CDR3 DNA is TGTGCCAGCAGCCAAGGTAATGAGCAGTTCTTC. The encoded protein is CASSQGNEQFF.

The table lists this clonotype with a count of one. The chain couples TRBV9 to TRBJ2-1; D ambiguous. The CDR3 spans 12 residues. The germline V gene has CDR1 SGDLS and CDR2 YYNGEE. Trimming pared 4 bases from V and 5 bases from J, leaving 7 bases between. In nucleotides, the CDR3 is TGTGCCAGCAGCTATCTAGACAATGAGCAGTTCTTC. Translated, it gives CASSYLDNEQFF.

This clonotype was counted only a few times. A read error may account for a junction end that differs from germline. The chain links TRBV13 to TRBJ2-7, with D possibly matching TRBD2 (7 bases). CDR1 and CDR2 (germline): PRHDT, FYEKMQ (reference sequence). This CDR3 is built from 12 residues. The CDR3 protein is CASSLGGGEQYF. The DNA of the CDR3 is TGTGCCAGCAGTTTAGGGGGGGGCGAGCAGTACTTC.

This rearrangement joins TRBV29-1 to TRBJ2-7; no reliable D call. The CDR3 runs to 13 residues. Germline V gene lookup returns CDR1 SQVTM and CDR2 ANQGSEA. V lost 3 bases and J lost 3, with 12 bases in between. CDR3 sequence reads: CSVEVGLLYEQYF. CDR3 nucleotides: TGCAGCGTTGAGGTCGGCTTACTCTACGAGCAGTACTTC.

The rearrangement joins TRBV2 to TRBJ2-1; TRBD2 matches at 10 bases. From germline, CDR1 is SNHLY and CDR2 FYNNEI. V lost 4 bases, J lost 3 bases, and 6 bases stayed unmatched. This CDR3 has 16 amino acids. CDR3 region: CASSGVAGGIYNEQFF. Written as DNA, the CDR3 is TGTGCCAGCAGTGGGGTAGCGGGGGGTATCTACAATGAGCAGTTCTTC.

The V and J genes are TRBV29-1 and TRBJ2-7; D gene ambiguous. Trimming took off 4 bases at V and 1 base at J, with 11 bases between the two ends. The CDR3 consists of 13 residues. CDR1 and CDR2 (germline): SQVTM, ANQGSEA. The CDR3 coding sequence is TGCAGCGTTGTGGGCACTAATTCCTACGAGCAGTACTTC. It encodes CSVVGTNSYEQYF.

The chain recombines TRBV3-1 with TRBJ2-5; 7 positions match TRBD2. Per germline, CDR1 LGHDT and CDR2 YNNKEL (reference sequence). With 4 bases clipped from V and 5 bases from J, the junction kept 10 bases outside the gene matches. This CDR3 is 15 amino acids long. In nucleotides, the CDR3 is TGTGCCAGCAGCCTTACAGGTGGGGGGGTGGAGACCCAGTACTTC. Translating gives CASSLTGGGVETQYF.

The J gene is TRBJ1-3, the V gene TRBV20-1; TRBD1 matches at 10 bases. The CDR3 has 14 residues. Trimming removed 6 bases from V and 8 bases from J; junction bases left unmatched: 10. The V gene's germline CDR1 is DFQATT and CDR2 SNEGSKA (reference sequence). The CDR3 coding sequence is TGCAGTGCCCCGGCCTGGGACAGGGGACACACCATATATTTT. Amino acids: CSAPAWDRGHTIYF.

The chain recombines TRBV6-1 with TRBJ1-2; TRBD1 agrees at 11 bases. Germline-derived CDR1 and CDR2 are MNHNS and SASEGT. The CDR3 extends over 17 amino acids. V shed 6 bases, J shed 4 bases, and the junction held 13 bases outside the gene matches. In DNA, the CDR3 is TGTGCCAGCAGCCCTAGCCCGGACAGGGGGCTTGGCTATGGCTACACCTTC. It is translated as CASSPSPDRGLGYGYTF.

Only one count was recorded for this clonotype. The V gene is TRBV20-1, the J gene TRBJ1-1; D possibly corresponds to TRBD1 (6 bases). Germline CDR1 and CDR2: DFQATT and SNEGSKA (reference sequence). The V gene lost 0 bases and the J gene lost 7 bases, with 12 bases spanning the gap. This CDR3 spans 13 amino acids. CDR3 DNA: TGCAGTGCTAGAGATCTCCGGACAGATGAAGCTTTCTTT. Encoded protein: CSARDLRTDEAFF.

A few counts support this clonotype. Here the CDR3 reads CASSQMSGGYSYEQYF. The CDR3 nucleotides read TGCGCCAGCAGCCAAATGAGCGGGGGTTACTCCTACGAGCAGTACTTC. The chain links TRBV4-1 to TRBJ2-7, with 8 nucleotides matching TRBD2. The germline CDR1 and CDR2 sequences are MGHRA and YSYEKL. J lost 0 bases, V lost 2 bases, and 6 bases had no gene match. The CDR3 is 16 residues long.

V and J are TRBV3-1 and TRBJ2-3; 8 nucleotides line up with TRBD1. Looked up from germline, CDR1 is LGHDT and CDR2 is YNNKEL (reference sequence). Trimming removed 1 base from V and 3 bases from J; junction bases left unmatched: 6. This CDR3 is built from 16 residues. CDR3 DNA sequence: TGTGCCAGCAGCCAAGTTTGGCAGGGGGCTACAGATACGCAGTATTTT. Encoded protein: CASSQVWQGATDTQYF.

The CDR3 sequence: CASSPKAGWKTQYF. The CDR3 DNA follows: TGTGCCAGCAGCCCCAAGGCGGGGTGGAAGACCCAGTACTTC. V gene TRBV6-7 combines with J gene TRBJ2-5; a weak D match, TRBD2 (6 bases). TRBV6-7 is sorted into the ORF group, with uncertain function. CDR3 length equals 14 residues. Deletions cut 6 bases from V and 6 bases from J, with 17 bases between.

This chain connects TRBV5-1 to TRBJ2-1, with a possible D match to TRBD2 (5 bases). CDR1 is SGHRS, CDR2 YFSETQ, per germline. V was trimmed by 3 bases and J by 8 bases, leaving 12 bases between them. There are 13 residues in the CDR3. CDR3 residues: CASSSSGFDEQFF. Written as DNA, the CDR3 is TGCGCCAGCAGCTCCTCGGGGTTCGATGAGCAGTTCTTC.

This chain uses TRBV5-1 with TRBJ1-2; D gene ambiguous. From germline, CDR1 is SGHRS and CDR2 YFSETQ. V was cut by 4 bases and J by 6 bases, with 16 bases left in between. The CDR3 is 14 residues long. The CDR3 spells CASSQATGGDGYTF. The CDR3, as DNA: TGCGCCAGCAGCCAAGCGACGGGTGGCGATGGCTACACCTTC. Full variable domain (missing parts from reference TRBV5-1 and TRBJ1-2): KAGVTQTPRYLIKTRGQQVTLSCSPISGHRSVSWYQQTPGQGLQFLFEYFSETQRNKGNFPGRFSGRQFSNSRSEMNVSTLELGDSALYLCASSQATGGDGYTFGSGTRLTVV.

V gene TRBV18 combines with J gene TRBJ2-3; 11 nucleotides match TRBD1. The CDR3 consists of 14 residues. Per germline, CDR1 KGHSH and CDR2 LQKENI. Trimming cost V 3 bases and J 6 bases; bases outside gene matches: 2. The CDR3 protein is CASSPGQGADTQYF. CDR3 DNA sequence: TGTGCCAGCTCACCCGGACAGGGGGCGGATACGCAGTATTTT.

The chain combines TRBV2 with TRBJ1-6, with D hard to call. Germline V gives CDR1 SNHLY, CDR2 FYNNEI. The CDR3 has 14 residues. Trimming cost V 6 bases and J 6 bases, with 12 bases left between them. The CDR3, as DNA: TGTGCCAGCAGCGAGGACGGAGTTAATTCACCCCTCCACTTT. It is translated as CASSEDGVNSPLHF.

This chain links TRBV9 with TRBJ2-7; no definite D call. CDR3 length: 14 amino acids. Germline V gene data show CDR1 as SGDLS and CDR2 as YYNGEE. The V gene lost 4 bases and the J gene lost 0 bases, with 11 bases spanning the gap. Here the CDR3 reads CASSPRLVSYEQYF. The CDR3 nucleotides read TGTGCCAGCAGCCCCAGACTGGTCTCCTACGAGCAGTACTTC.

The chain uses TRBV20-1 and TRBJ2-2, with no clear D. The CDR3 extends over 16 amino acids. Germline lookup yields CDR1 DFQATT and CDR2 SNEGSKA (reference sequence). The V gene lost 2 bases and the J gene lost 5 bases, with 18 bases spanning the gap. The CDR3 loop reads CSARNPRVFRTGELFF. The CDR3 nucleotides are TGCAGTGCTAGAAACCCGCGAGTGTTTCGGACCGGGGAGCTGTTTTTT.

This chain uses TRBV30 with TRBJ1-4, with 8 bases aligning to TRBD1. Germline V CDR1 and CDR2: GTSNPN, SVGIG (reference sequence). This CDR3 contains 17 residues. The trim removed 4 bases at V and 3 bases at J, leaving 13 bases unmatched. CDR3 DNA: TGTGCCTGGAAGAAACCGGGACAGGAGGGGGCTAATGAAAAACTGTTTTTT. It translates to CAWKKPGQEGANEKLFF.

CDR3 sequence: CASSLLRTNQETQYF. The CDR3 DNA is TGTGCCAGCAGCCTTTTACGGACTAACCAAGAGACCCAGTACTTC. V usage is TRBV7-8 and J usage is TRBJ2-5; D perhaps matches TRBD2 (6 bases). Deletions cut 5 bases from V and 0 bases from J, with 13 bases between. Germline loops: CDR1 SGHVS, CDR2 FQNEAQ. The CDR3 is made up of 15 amino acids.

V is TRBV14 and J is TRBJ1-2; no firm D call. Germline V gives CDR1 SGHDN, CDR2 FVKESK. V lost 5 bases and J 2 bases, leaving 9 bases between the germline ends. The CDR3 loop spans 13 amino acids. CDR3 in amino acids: CASSRTENYGYTF. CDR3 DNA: TGTGCCAGCAGCAGGACGGAAAACTATGGCTACACCTTC.

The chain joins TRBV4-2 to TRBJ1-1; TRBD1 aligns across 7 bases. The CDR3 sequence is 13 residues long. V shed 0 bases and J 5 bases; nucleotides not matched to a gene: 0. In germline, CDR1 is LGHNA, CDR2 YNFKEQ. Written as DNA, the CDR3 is TGTGCCAGCAGCCAAGACAGGGGGACTGAAGCTTTCTTT. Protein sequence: CASSQDRGTEAFF.